The 10 T cell receptor beta chains in this list originate from one sample, sequenced in a study of blood T cell repertoires in COVID-19. Assay used: immunoSEQ multiplex PCR; TCRdb lists only in-frame clones, some missing. This table has 300,000 or so clones, 86% appearing once. Specimen: peripheral blood. The source of these receptors is a woman in her forties or fifties with acute or convalescent COVID-19.

This clone has only a few counts. CDR3: CASSQEFGTGANVLTF. The CDR3 DNA reads TGCGCCAGCAGCCAAGAATTCGGGACAGGGGCCAACGTCCTGACTTTC. The chain recombines TRBV4-3 with TRBJ2-6, with D perhaps TRBD1 (6 bases). Germline V gene data show CDR1 as LGHNA and CDR2 as YSLEER. This CDR3 spans 16 amino acids. Trimming removed 0 bases from V and 4 bases from J, with 10 bases in between.

V and J are TRBV27 and TRBJ2-2; TRBD1 agrees at 8 bases. The trim removed 5 bases at V and 10 bases at J, leaving 9 bases unmatched. The length of the CDR3 is 14 residues. Germline V gene sequence: CDR1 MNHEY, CDR2 SMNVEV (reference sequence). DNA of the CDR3: TGTGCCAGCAGTGGACAGGGATCCTACATGGAGCTGTTTTTT. It codes for CASSGQGSYMELFF.

The gene calls are TRBV15 and TRBJ2-7; 10 bases are shared with TRBD1. The CDR3 contains 14 residues. Unmatched junction bases numbered 8, after V lost 3 bases and J lost 9 bases. Germline loops: CDR1 LNHNV, CDR2 YYDKDF (reference sequence). The CDR3 loop is CATSRPGQGHGQYF. The CDR3 nucleotides read TGTGCCACCAGCAGGCCGGGACAGGGGCACGGGCAGTACTTC.

This clone was counted between two and nine times. This rearrangement joins TRBV3-1 (or the pseudogene TRBV3-2) to TRBJ2-5, with 7 nucleotides matching TRBD2. The germline V gene has CDR1 LGHDT and CDR2 YNNKEL (reference sequence). V shed 3 bases and J 0 bases; nucleotides not matched to a gene: 1. CDR3 size: 14 residues. The CDR3 loop reads CASSHTSDQETQYF. DNA of the CDR3: TGTGCCAGCAGCCACACTAGCGACCAAGAGACCCAGTACTTC.

The rearrangement uses TRBV12-3 or TRBV12-4 and TRBJ1-1; D not certain. V gave up 3 bases and J gave up 6 bases, with 5 bases separating them. CDR3 length: 11 residues. The CDR3 is CASSFSPEAFF. The CDR3 nucleotides read TGTGCCAGCAGTTTTAGCCCTGAAGCTTTCTTT.

This chain joins TRBV30 and TRBJ1-4; D unclear. Germline V gene data show CDR1 as GTSNPN and CDR2 as SVGIG (reference sequence). This CDR3 comprises 12 residues. Trimming stripped 2 bases from V and 8 bases from J, with 9 bases between. As DNA, the CDR3 is TGTGCCTGGAGTTATCGCGTAGAAAAACTGTTTTTT. This translates into CAWSYRVEKLFF.

The chain employs TRBV28 and TRBJ1-1; D remains unclear. V gave up 1 base and J gave up 1 base, with 4 bases separating them. CDR3 size: 13 residues. CDR1 is MDHEN and CDR2 is SYDVKM in the germline V gene. The CDR3 spells CASSLFSNTEAFF. The CDR3 coding sequence is TGTGCCAGCAGTTTATTCTCGAACACTGAAGCTTTCTTT.

V and J are TRBV21-1 and TRBJ2-2; the table's D call TRBD2 went unverified against the DNA. TRBV21-1 represents a pseudogene. This CDR3 has 14 amino acids. CDR3 coding DNA: TGTGCCAGGTGGGCGGGAGAGAACACCGGGGAGCTGTTTTTT. This sequence encodes CARWAGENTGELFF.

The rearrangement links TRBV7-3 to TRBJ2-7, with a weak D call TRBD2 (7 bases). Germline V gene data show CDR1 as SGHTA and CDR2 as FQGTGA. This CDR3 is 15 amino acids long. V gave up 3 bases and J gave up 3 bases, with 15 bases separating them. CDR3 DNA sequence: TGTGCCAGCAGCTTTGAGGCAGGGGAGGGCTACGAGCAGTACTTC. Amino acids: CASSFEAGEGYEQYF.

The chain has TRBV5-4 and TRBJ2-3, with 9 nucleotides matching TRBD2. Per germline, CDR1 SGHNT and CDR2 YYREEE (reference sequence). J was trimmed by 3 bases and V by 6 bases; bases with no gene match: 8. This CDR3 comprises 15 residues. The chain's CDR3 is CASTASSGITDTQYF. The CDR3 nucleotides are TGTGCCAGCACCGCCTCTAGCGGGATAACAGATACGCAGTATTTT.